This T cell receptor beta chain was documented in a study of CD8+CD57+ T cells in acquired aplastic anemia. It was genomic DNA that served as the template for profiling TCR beta VDJ and CDR3. TCRdb analysed the reads with MiXCR anew, one entry per CDR3 protein. The sample carries nearly 60,000 distinct CDR3 sequences, around 60% recorded once. This CDR3 comprises 13 residues. Germline V gene lookup returns CDR1 SEHNR and CDR2 FQNEAQ (reference sequence). Trimming took 1 base from V and 6 from J, leaving 6 bases between them. Patients sequenced had flow cytometry evidence of CD8+CD57+ cell expansion. This receptor was obtained from a human donor with aplastic anemia. V gene TRBV7-9 combines with J gene TRBJ2-2, with D hard to call. The sequenced sample consisted of sorted CD4+, CD8+, or CD8+CD57+ T cells (not recorded which) from PBMCs. The DNA for the CDR3 is TGTGCCAGCAGCTTAGTGGTGTCCGGGGAGCTGTTTTTT. This sequence encodes CASSLVVSGELFF.